The 6 T cell receptor beta chains reported below all come from one sample, sequenced in a study of T cell responses to AZD1222 COVID-19 vaccine. Sequencing was performed with immunoSEQ multiplex PCR; in TCRdb, only in-frame clones are kept and a portion is missing. The table includes 95,000 to 150,000 clones, 75% to 90% detected once. Sequenced here: peripheral blood, sampled on day 0 of AZD1222 vaccination. These receptors came from an adult in good health.

The genes are TRBV5-5 and TRBJ1-3; D is unresolved. V was trimmed by 3 bases and J by 2 bases, leaving 6 bases between them. CDR1 SGHKS and CDR2 YYEKEE come from the germline V gene (reference sequence). The CDR3 totals 13 residues. In DNA, the CDR3 is TGTGCCAGCAGCTCAGGAGCTGGAAACACCATATATTTT. Translated, it gives CASSSGAGNTIYF.

V is TRBV27 and J is TRBJ1-2; TRBD1 aligns across 7 bases. V was pared by 6 bases and J by 1 base, with 11 bases of the junction left unmatched. Germline CDR1 reads MNHEY; CDR2 reads SMNVEV (reference sequence). This CDR3 has 16 residues. The CDR3 DNA reads TGTGCCAGCAGACCCACAGACAGGGCCCTTAACTATGGCTACACCTTC. Amino acid sequence: CASRPTDRALNYGYTF.

The J gene is TRBJ2-3, the V gene TRBV30; no reliable D call. The germline V and J ends were trimmed by 0 bases and 2 bases, with 6 bases remaining between them. This CDR3 is 13 amino acids long. Per germline, CDR1 GTSNPN and CDR2 SVGIG (reference sequence). CDR3 coding DNA: TGTGCCTGGAGTGTAGAGCCCACAGATACGCAGTATTTT. Protein: CAWSVEPTDTQYF.

The rearrangement links TRBV27 to TRBJ1-1; D is perhaps TRBD1 (5 bases). CDR1 MNHEY and CDR2 SMNVEV come from the germline V gene (reference sequence). The CDR3 is 14 amino acids. V lost 5 bases and J 0 bases, leaving 10 bases between the germline ends. Written as DNA, the CDR3 is TGTGCCAGCAGTGTGGGACGGGTGAACACTGAAGCTTTCTTT. Translated: CASSVGRVNTEAFF.

The chain has TRBV4-2 and TRBJ1-4; D is ambiguous. Trimming cost V 1 base and J 8 bases, with 14 bases left between them. This CDR3 contains 15 residues. In germline, CDR1 is LGHNA, CDR2 YNFKEQ. DNA for the CDR3: TGTGCCAGCAGCCAAGCGAGTGGCCTGGGGGAAAAACTGTTTTTT. Translating gives CASSQASGLGEKLFF.

J is TRBJ2-7 and V is TRBV18; 10 nucleotides match TRBD2. The germline CDR1 and CDR2 sequences are KGHSH and LQKENI. Trimming removed 2 bases from V and 0 bases from J; junction bases left unmatched: 4. This CDR3 spans 16 amino acids. In nucleotides, the CDR3 is TGTGCCAGCTCACCATTCGGGACTAGCGTCTCCTACGAGCAGTACTTC. Its translation is CASSPFGTSVSYEQYF.